This T cell receptor beta chain derives from a study of PD-1 blockade in classical Hodgkin lymphoma. This clone occurred a few times. Each and every patient relapsed after autologous stem cell transplantation, and patients got differing brentuximab vedotin exposure. The table came from immunoSEQ multiplex PCR; TCRdb's copy has only in-frame clones and leaves some out. The sample carries about 40,000 clones, about 89% recorded once. CDR1 ENHRY and CDR2 SYGVKD come from the germline V gene. With 6 bases clipped from V and 3 bases from J, the junction kept 5 bases outside the gene matches. This CDR3 contains 14 residues.

The sequencing used peripheral blood mononuclear cells (PBMCs), collected at baseline. This chain links TRBV10-3 with TRBJ1-5, with 7 positions matching TRBD1. The sequence was collected from a human donor with classical Hodgkin lymphoma. The CDR3 nucleotides are TGTGCCATCAGACCCGGGACAGACAATCAGCCCCAGCATTTT. Translating it yields CAIRPGTDNQPQHF.